Below, 12 T cell receptor beta chains from the same sample are listed, as sequenced in a study of post-analysis software for immune sequencing data. Overall study results and limits: Controls had lower frequencies than patients of 4 or 5 TRBV segments, which included TRBV5-6, TRBV5-1 and TRBV20-1.

No antigen has been assigned to these receptors. Presence of unique molecular identifiers characterized the TCR beta cDNA libraries. TCRdb reprocessed the PCR reads with MiXCR, giving one entry per CDR3 protein. This table has approximately 770,000 distinct CDR3 sequences, about 43% appearing once. Input material: blood. These receptors were taken from a girl under 18 with multiple sclerosis.

The chain carries TRBV15 and TRBJ2-3, with 11 positions matching TRBD2. The ends lost 5 bases at V and 5 bases at J; junction bases unmatched: 9. CDR1 is LNHNV and CDR2 is YYDKDF in the germline V gene (reference sequence). This CDR3 has 16 residues. CDR3 DNA sequence: TGTGCCACCAGCGGGGGACTAGCGGTGAAAGGAGATACGCAGTATTTT. Protein product: CATSGGLAVKGDTQYF.

This rearrangement joins TRBV13 to TRBJ2-1; 12 bases line up with TRBD2. Germline CDR1 reads PRHDT; CDR2 reads FYEKMQ (reference sequence). V was clipped by 4 bases and J by 7 bases; unmatched bases: 8. The CDR3 length is 16 residues. The DNA for the CDR3 is TGTGCCAGCAGCTCCGCCGGGACTAGCGGGCTAAATGAGCAGTTCTTC. This sequence encodes CASSSAGTSGLNEQFF.

CDR3 bases: TGTGCCAGCAGAAGACTAGCGGGAGGAGACAATGAGCAGTTCTTC. Translated, it gives CASRRLAGGDNEQFF. This chain links TRBV7-9 with TRBJ2-1, with 13 bases identical to TRBD2. Germline V gene data show CDR1 as SEHNR and CDR2 as FQNEAQ (reference sequence). The CDR3 consists of 15 residues. The V gene end was trimmed by 6 bases and the J gene end by 5 bases; junction bases not matched to a gene: 4.

A note on this clonotype: One end of the junction is discordant with germline, which a read error may explain. V and J are TRBV7-6 and TRBJ1-1; D is possibly TRBD1 (5 bases). This CDR3 spans 13 amino acids. The germline V gene encodes CDR1 SGHVS and CDR2 FNYEAQ. The DNA of the CDR3 is TGTGCCGGCAGCTCCCAGGGGAACACTGAAGCTTTCTTT. Translation: CAGSSQGNTEAFF. The whole variable domain, remainder taken from reference TRBV7-6 and TRBJ1-1, is GAGVSQSPRYKVTKRGQDVALRCDPISGHVSLYWYRQALGQGPEFLTYFNYEAQQDKSGLPNDRFSAERPEGSISTLTIQRTEQRDSAMYRCAGSSQGNTEAFFGQGTRLTVV.

The rearrangement links TRBV7-9 to TRBJ2-1; D is possibly TRBD1 or TRBD2 (6 bases each). From germline, CDR1 is SEHNR and CDR2 FQNEAQ (reference sequence). V gave up 4 bases and J gave up 4 bases, with 17 bases separating them. The CDR3 has 16 residues. The CDR3 sequence: CASSSEAGQTYNEQFF. The CDR3 nucleotides are TGTGCCAGCAGCTCGGAGGCGGGACAAACATACAATGAGCAGTTCTTC.

This clonotype was counted only a few times. The chain joins TRBV12-3 or TRBV12-4 to TRBJ2-7; TRBD1 or TRBD2 may be the D gene (5 bases each). There are 12 residues in the CDR3. V lost 7 bases, J lost 6 bases, and 13 bases lay in between. The CDR3 sequence is CASTVYGAEQYF. CDR3 sequence (DNA): TGTGCCAGCACCGTTTACGGGGCCGAGCAGTACTTC.

CDR3 loop: CASSSVTVAKNIQYF. The CDR3 coding sequence is TGTGCCAGCAGTTCAGTTACTGTAGCCAAAAACATTCAGTACTTC. The gene calls are TRBV28 and TRBJ2-4, with no clear D. The CDR3 sequence is 15 residues long. V lost 4 bases to trimming and J lost 0 bases, with 10 bases between them. Germline V gene data show CDR1 as MDHEN and CDR2 as SYDVKM.

This clonotype has more than one count but fewer than ten. The CDR3 DNA is TGTGCCAGCAGCTTATCTCCCAGGGGGCAGAGGAGCTATGGCTACACCTTC. Translating gives CASSLSPRGQRSYGYTF. The V and J genes are TRBV7-2 and TRBJ1-2; 8 bases agree with TRBD1. CDR1 is SGHTA and CDR2 is FQGNSA in the germline V gene. Trimming took 2 bases from V and 4 from J; bases not matched to a gene: 12. The CDR3 totals 17 residues.

The rearrangement links TRBV4-1 to TRBJ2-3, with D unclear. The CDR3 covers 12 residues. Trimming shortened V by 0 bases and J by 6 bases, and 4 bases separated the two germline ends. Germline V CDR1 and CDR2: MGHRA, YSYEKL. CDR3 residues: CASSQEADTQYF. The CDR3 nucleotides read TGCGCCAGCAGCCAAGAGGCGGATACGCAGTATTTT.

The CDR3 spells CASSPPSGGHNEQFF. CDR3 nucleotides: TGCGCCAGCAGCCCCCCCAGCGGGGGACACAATGAGCAGTTCTTC. V is TRBV5-1 and J is TRBJ2-1; 8 bases map to TRBD2. The V and J ends lost 4 bases and 5 bases, in that order; junction bases with no gene match: 8. Looked up from germline, CDR1 is SGHRS and CDR2 is YFSETQ. The CDR3 covers 15 residues.

This chain links TRBV12-3 or TRBV12-4 with TRBJ2-4; 9 nucleotides align to TRBD1. With 1 base clipped from V and 8 bases from J, the junction kept 9 bases outside the gene matches. This CDR3 has 16 residues. The CDR3 region has the DNA TGTGCCAGCAGTTTAGGCGGGGGACAGGGTAACGACATTCAGTACTTC. This translates into CASSLGGGQGNDIQYF.

The V and J genes are TRBV20-1 and TRBJ2-1; a weak D match, TRBD2 (5 bases). Per the germline V gene, CDR1 is DFQATT and CDR2 is SNEGSKA (reference sequence). The CDR3 is 14 residues long. V was shortened by 1 base and J by 6 bases, with 13 bases between the two germline ends. DNA of the CDR3: TGCAGTGCTAGAGTGCTAGCCCCTTCCAATGAGCAGTTCTTC. As protein: CSARVLAPSNEQFF.